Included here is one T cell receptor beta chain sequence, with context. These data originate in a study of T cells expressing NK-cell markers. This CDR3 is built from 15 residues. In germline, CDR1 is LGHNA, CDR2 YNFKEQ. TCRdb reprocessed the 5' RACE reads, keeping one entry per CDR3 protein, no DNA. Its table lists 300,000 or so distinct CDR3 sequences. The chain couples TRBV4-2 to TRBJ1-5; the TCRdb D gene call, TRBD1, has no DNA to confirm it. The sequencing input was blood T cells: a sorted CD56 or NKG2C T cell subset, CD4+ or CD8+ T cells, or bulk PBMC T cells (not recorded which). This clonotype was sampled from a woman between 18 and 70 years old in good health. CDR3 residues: CASSHRDRDNQPQHF.